A single sample is the source of the 7 T cell receptor beta chains below, sequenced in a study of T-cell reconstitution after alpha-beta-depleted transplantation in children. During its preparation, the TCRbeta library received unique molecular identifiers. A single record per CDR3 protein comes from TCRdb applying MiXCR to the PCR reads. The table records 700,000 to 950,000 distinct CDR3 sequences, around 17% of them present only once. The sequencing used PBMCs, mostly from graft donor cells, collected 360 days after TCRalphabeta/CD19-depleted stem cell transplant. The receptors were gathered from a male patient younger than 18 who had a stem cell transplant for acute lymphoblastic leukemia, so the T cells may come from the graft donor.

The chain is built from TRBV20-1 and TRBJ2-1, with 9 bases that match TRBD2. The CDR3 sequence is 16 residues long. J gave up 4 bases and V 3 bases, and 10 bases lay outside the gene matches. In germline, CDR1 is DFQATT, CDR2 SNEGSKA (reference sequence). The CDR3 loop reads CSARRGGTRLYNEQFF. The DNA of the CDR3 is TGCAGTGCTAGGCGGGGGGGGACTAGATTATACAATGAGCAGTTCTTC.

The V and J genes are TRBV4-2 and TRBJ2-5; maybe TRBD2 (5 bases). The germline V and J ends were trimmed by 0 bases and 2 bases, with 16 bases remaining between them. The CDR3 is 17 residues long. The germline CDR1 and CDR2 sequences are LGHNA and YNFKEQ. CDR3 sequence reads: CASSQDGVATGQETQYF. In DNA, the CDR3 is TGTGCCAGCAGCCAAGATGGAGTAGCGACGGGTCAAGAGACCCAGTACTTC.

The V gene is TRBV7-8, the J gene TRBJ2-7; tentative D call: TRBD2 (6 bases). In germline, CDR1 is SGHVS, CDR2 FQNEAQ. The CDR3 extends over 20 amino acids. V lost 1 base and J lost 5, with 30 bases in between. The CDR3 nucleotides are TGTGCCAGCAGCTTAGACTTGCTGGTCAGGGCGCAAGCTGGCGGGGACGAGCAGTACTTC. It is translated as CASSLDLLVRAQAGGDEQYF.

This clonotype was detected only a few times. The genes are TRBV28 and TRBJ1-4; D gene unclear. Trimming stripped 7 bases from V and 5 bases from J, with 14 bases between. Looked up from germline, CDR1 is MDHEN and CDR2 is SYDVKM. This CDR3 is built from 14 residues. CDR3 amino acids: CASTPGPSNEKLFF. The CDR3 nucleotides are TGTGCCAGCACTCCCGGGCCCTCGAATGAAAAACTGTTTTTT.

The chain recombines TRBV20-1 with TRBJ2-3; no definite D call. V shed 7 bases and J shed 6 bases, with 14 bases lying between them. The length of the CDR3 is 12 residues. CDR1 and CDR2 from the germline V gene are DFQATT and SNEGSKA (reference sequence). As DNA, the CDR3 is TGCAGTGTTCCCGCCTTGCTGGATACGCAGTATTTT. Translation gives CSVPALLDTQYF.

The chain carries TRBV9 and TRBJ1-2, with D uncertain. Deletions cut 0 bases from V and 4 bases from J, with 16 bases between. The germline V gene has CDR1 SGDLS and CDR2 YYNGEE. The CDR3 runs 16 residues. CDR3 in amino acids: CASSVDGEKGFYGYTF. CDR3 sequence (DNA): TGTGCCAGCAGCGTAGACGGGGAGAAAGGGTTCTATGGCTACACCTTC. Full variable domain (outside the CDR3, taken from reference TRBV9 and TRBJ1-2): DSGVTQTPKHLITATGQRVTLRCSPRSGDLSVYWYQQSLDQGLQFLIQYYNGEERAKGNILERFSAQQFPDLHSELNLSSLELGDSALYFCASSVDGEKGFYGYTFGSGTRLTVV.

V and J are TRBV18 and TRBJ2-5, with D perhaps TRBD2 (6 bases). Germline CDR1 reads KGHSH; CDR2 reads LQKENI. V lost 8 bases and J lost 3, with 16 bases in between. The CDR3 consists of 14 residues. CDR3 nucleotide sequence: TGTGCCAGCACTGTCCTGGCTAGCGAAGAGACCCAGTACTTC. Its protein product is CASTVLASEETQYF.